This TCR beta chain was documented in a study of long-term antiretroviral therapy in people with HIV. Study-wide points: Transplant-donor-level diversity was not reached after ART, though diversity increased.

Notes on this clone: What it binds is unknown.

CDR3 length: 13 amino acids. With 3 bases clipped from V and 3 bases from J, the junction kept 2 bases outside the gene matches. Germline V gene data show CDR1 as SGHRS and CDR2 as YFSETQ. Sequencing relied on immunoSEQ assay v3.0, run at survey level. TCRdb's table, derived via immunoSEQ multiplex PCR, lists solely in-frame clones and lacks some. The sample has around 37,000 clones, roughly 85% seen once. The clonotype comes from a man in his late teens or twenties with HIV. The gene calls are TRBV5-1 and TRBJ2-7; 8 nucleotides line up with TRBD1. The sequences come from unsorted PBMCs, collected approximately 3.5 years after starting antiretroviral therapy. This chain's CDR3 is CASSSGQGYEQYF. For the CDR3, the DNA is TGCGCCAGCAGCTCCGGACAGGGCTACGAGCAGTACTTC.